A single sample gave rise to the 22 T cell receptor beta chains below, sequenced in a study of shared clonotypes between healthy human individuals. Terminally differentiated effector memory CD45RA+ cells were excluded by CCR7 positive selection of CD45RO-negative cells. Assay: immunoSEQ multiplex PCR; the TCRdb copy retains only in-frame clones and omits some. Of 450,000 to 700,000 clones in the sample, roughly 95% were seen once. Sequencing used naive CD8+ T cells sorted from blood. The receptor source for this set is a woman aged 30 to 39 in good health.

A word on this clone: The same CDR3 can be traced to other DNA sequences in this sample. This rearrangement joins TRBV4-1 to TRBJ2-1; D gene unclear. Germline V CDR1 and CDR2: MGHRA, YSYEKL. The CDR3 covers 13 residues. Deletions cut 4 bases from V and 4 bases from J, with 8 bases between. The CDR3 spells CASSPRSYNEQFF. DNA of the CDR3: TGCGCCAGCAGCCCCCGCAGTTACAATGAGCAGTTCTTC.

The rearrangement uses TRBV13 and TRBJ2-5; 7 bases fit TRBD1. The V and J ends lost 4 bases and 5 bases, in that order; junction bases with no gene match: 10. This CDR3 has 15 amino acids. Germline CDR1 PRHDT, CDR2 FYEKMQ (reference sequence). The CDR3 DNA reads as TGTGCCAGCAGCTCAGACAGGGAAGGCGCGGAGACCCAGTACTTC. It translates to CASSSDREGAETQYF.

In DNA form, the CDR3 reads TGTGCCAGCAGCTTAGACCCCCCCAGCGGAGCGAACACCGGGGAGCTGTTTTTT. It specifies CASSLDPPSGANTGELFF. The V gene is TRBV7-6, the J gene TRBJ2-2, with D perhaps TRBD2 (5 bases). The CDR3 contains 18 residues. Germline CDR1 SGHVS, CDR2 FNYEAQ. The V end was cut by 1 base, the J end by 0 bases, with 15 bases between.

The chain joins TRBV7-6 to TRBJ2-3; D remains unclear. CDR3 size: 14 residues. V lost 2 bases, J lost 2 bases, and 8 bases lay in between. Looked up from germline, CDR1 is SGHVS and CDR2 is FNYEAQ. The CDR3 bases are TGTGCCAGCAGCTTATTACTCCACACAGATACGCAGTATTTT. Amino acids: CASSLLLHTDTQYF.

The chain links TRBV27 to TRBJ2-7; possible D gene TRBD2, 6 bases. The V and J ends lost 5 bases and 2 bases respectively, with 16 bases between them. CDR3 length: 15 amino acids. CDR1 is MNHEY, CDR2 SMNVEV, per germline (reference sequence). CDR3 DNA sequence: TGTGCCAGCAGTCCGCGGGTCGGGACTCCCTACGAGCAGTACTTC. This gives the protein CASSPRVGTPYEQYF.

Here the CDR3 DNA reads TGTGCCAGCAGTCCCGAGTCAGGGGGCTTTGGCTACACCTTC. It yields the protein CASSPESGGFGYTF. The V gene is TRBV13, the J gene TRBJ1-2, with 8 bases that match TRBD1. CDR3 size: 14 residues. Germline-derived CDR1 and CDR2 are PRHDT and FYEKMQ (reference sequence). With V trimmed by 6 bases and J by 7 bases, 10 bases remained unmatched. The entire variable domain, with the rest obtained from reference TRBV13 and TRBJ1-2, is as follows: AAGVIQSPRHLIKEKRETATLKCYPIPRHDTVYWYQQGPGQDPQFLISFYEKMQSDKGSIPDRFSAQQFSDYHSELNMSSLELGDSALYFCASSPESGGFGYTFGSGTRLTVV.

The chain has TRBV14 and TRBJ2-5; D is unresolved. CDR1 and CDR2 (germline): SGHDN, FVKESK. This CDR3 is built from 13 residues. V dropped 0 bases and J dropped 3 bases, with 5 bases sitting between them. CDR3 in amino acids: CASSQDPEETQYF. In DNA form, the CDR3 reads TGTGCCAGCAGCCAAGACCCAGAAGAGACCCAGTACTTC.

This clone was recorded only once. The chain uses TRBV9 and TRBJ1-2; 8 nucleotides agree with TRBD1. The CDR3 has 14 residues. Germline V CDR1 and CDR2: SGDLS, YYNGEE. Trimming took 5 bases from V and 6 from J; bases not matched to a gene: 9. CDR3 protein: CASRGSDRVDGYTF. Here the CDR3 DNA reads TGTGCCAGCAGAGGGTCGGACAGGGTGGATGGCTACACCTTC.

V and J are TRBV19 and TRBJ1-4; 7 nucleotides agree with TRBD1. V shed 3 bases and J 5 bases; nucleotides not matched to a gene: 12. The CDR3 totals 17 residues. The germline gives CDR1 LNHDA, CDR2 SQIVND (reference sequence). This chain's CDR3 is CASSIDSPGTENEKLFF. As DNA, the CDR3 is TGTGCCAGTAGTATTGATAGCCCCGGGACAGAAAATGAAAAACTGTTTTTT.

This chain connects TRBV6-5 to TRBJ2-5, with a possible D match to TRBD2 (6 bases). Between the trimmed V and J ends, which lost 7 bases and 2 bases, there was a span of 17 bases. From germline, CDR1 is MNHEY and CDR2 SVGAGI. This CDR3 is built from 15 residues. The CDR3 DNA reads as TGTGCCAGCAAATCATATTTTGGGACTCAAGAGACCCAGTACTTC. It is translated as CASKSYFGTQETQYF.

The chain has TRBV11-2 and TRBJ2-5; 11 nucleotides line up with TRBD1. CDR1 is SGHAT and CDR2 is FQNNGV in the germline V gene. The V segment lost 5 bases and the J segment 4 bases; nucleotides outside the gene matches: 6. The CDR3 runs to 15 residues. The CDR3, as DNA: TGTGCCAGCAGCGACCGGGACAGGGGGTTAGAGACCCAGTACTTC. It encodes CASSDRDRGLETQYF.

The V call is TRBV5-6, the J call TRBJ1-3; a weak D match, TRBD1 (5 bases). V was cut by 0 bases and J by 4 bases, with 8 bases left in between. The CDR3 has 14 amino acids. Germline CDR1 SGHDT, CDR2 YYEEEE. The CDR3: CASSLGQLGNTIYF. The CDR3 coding sequence is TGTGCCAGCAGCTTGGGACAGCTCGGAAACACCATATATTTT. Drawing the rest from reference TRBV5-6 and TRBJ1-3, the complete variable domain is DAGVTQSPTHLIKTRGQQVTLRCSPKSGHDTVSWYQQALGQGPQFIFQYYEEEERQRGNFPDRFSGHQFPNYSSELNVNALLLGDSALYLCASSLGQLGNTIYFGEGSWLTVV.

This chain connects TRBV14 to TRBJ2-5; D uncertain. The germline V gene encodes CDR1 SGHDN and CDR2 FVKESK. This CDR3 is built from 14 residues. V was trimmed by 0 bases and J by 5 bases, leaving 10 bases between them. The CDR3 DNA is TGTGCCAGCAGCCAAGATTTTCTAGTGGAGACCCAGTACTTC. Protein: CASSQDFLVETQYF. Full variable domain (outside the CDR3, taken from reference TRBV14 and TRBJ2-5): EAGVTQFPSHSVIEKGQTVTLRCDPISGHDNLYWYRRVMGKEIKFLLHFVKESKQDESGMPNNRFLAERTGGTYSTLKVQPAELEDSGVYFCASSQDFLVETQYFGPGTRLLVL.

This rearrangement joins TRBV28 to TRBJ1-1; 7 positions match TRBD1. The germline V gene has CDR1 MDHEN and CDR2 SYDVKM. This CDR3 spans 12 amino acids. J gave up 7 bases and V 6 bases, and 5 bases lay outside the gene matches. For the CDR3, the DNA is TGTGCCAGCAGACGAGGGGGCAGTGAAGCTTTCTTT. This codes for CASRRGGSEAFF.

Comment on this clone: The junction departs from the called germline gene at one end, perhaps through a read error. Other DNA sequences in the sample encode the same CDR3. This sequence joins TRBV9 and TRBJ1-3; D remains ambiguous. Germline V gives CDR1 SGDLS, CDR2 YYNGEE. The CDR3 has 10 amino acids. CDR3 sequence (DNA): TGTGCCAGTAGCGGAAACACCATATATTTT. Its translation is CASSGNTIYF.

The rearrangement joins TRBV7-9 to TRBJ2-7, with D hard to call. The CDR3 totals 11 residues. V dropped 5 bases and J dropped 6 bases, with 8 bases sitting between them. Germline assignment: CDR1 SEHNR and CDR2 FQNEAQ (reference sequence). CDR3 sequence reads: CASSEIGEQYF. CDR3 nucleotide sequence: TGTGCCAGCAGCGAAATAGGCGAGCAGTACTTC.

The chain carries TRBV4-1 and TRBJ2-7; D remains unclear. The CDR3 runs 17 residues. V was cut by 0 bases and J by 5 bases, with 20 bases left in between. Germline lookup yields CDR1 MGHRA and CDR2 YSYEKL. The CDR3 loop reads CASSQEFSYYGSDEQYF. CDR3 coding DNA: TGCGCCAGCAGCCAAGAGTTCTCGTATTATGGGTCCGACGAGCAGTACTTC.

In this sample, this clone turned up once. The chain links TRBV30 to TRBJ1-6, with D possibly being TRBD1 (5 bases). The germline CDR1 and CDR2 sequences are GTSNPN and SVGIG (reference sequence). With 6 bases removed from V and 5 bases from J, the gap between germline ends came to 17 bases. The CDR3 has 15 residues. The DNA for the CDR3 is TGTGCCTGTTACTCGCAGGGCTGGGATAATTCACCCCTCCACTTT. Protein product: CACYSQGWDNSPLHF.

The chain combines TRBV7-8 with TRBJ2-7; TRBD1 agrees at 9 bases. Germline V CDR1 and CDR2: SGHVS, FQNEAQ. The junction had 10 bases not matched to a gene; V was cut back by 5 bases and J by 5 bases. There are 15 residues in the CDR3. This CDR3 reads CASSPRTGDAHEQYF. The DNA for the CDR3 is TGTGCCAGCAGCCCCCGGACAGGGGATGCGCACGAGCAGTACTTC.

The CDR3 coding sequence is TGCGCCAGCAGCTTCTGGGGCAATGAGCAGTTCTTC. Its protein product is CASSFWGNEQFF. The chain couples TRBV5-1 to TRBJ2-1; D ambiguous. CDR1 is SGHRS, CDR2 YFSETQ, per germline. Trimming removed 2 bases from V and 6 bases from J, with 6 bases in between. The CDR3 loop spans 12 amino acids.

The chain couples TRBV5-8 to TRBJ1-5; D gene ambiguous. V was pared by 1 base and J by 2 bases, with 10 bases between. The CDR3 length is 15 residues. Germline CDR1 reads SGHTS; CDR2 reads YDEGEE. The CDR3 nucleotides are TGTGCCAGCAGCTTGCAGCAGCGGGGCAATCAGCCCCAGCATTTT. Its translation: CASSLQQRGNQPQHF.

The chain employs TRBV7-9 and TRBJ2-7; no clear D gene. Germline V lookup: CDR1 SEHNR, CDR2 FQNEAQ (reference sequence). Trimming pared 5 bases from V and 1 base from J, leaving 12 bases between. The CDR3 has 14 amino acids. The CDR3 protein is CASSPEQKSYEQYF. The DNA for the CDR3 is TGTGCCAGCAGCCCGGAACAGAAATCCTACGAGCAGTACTTC.